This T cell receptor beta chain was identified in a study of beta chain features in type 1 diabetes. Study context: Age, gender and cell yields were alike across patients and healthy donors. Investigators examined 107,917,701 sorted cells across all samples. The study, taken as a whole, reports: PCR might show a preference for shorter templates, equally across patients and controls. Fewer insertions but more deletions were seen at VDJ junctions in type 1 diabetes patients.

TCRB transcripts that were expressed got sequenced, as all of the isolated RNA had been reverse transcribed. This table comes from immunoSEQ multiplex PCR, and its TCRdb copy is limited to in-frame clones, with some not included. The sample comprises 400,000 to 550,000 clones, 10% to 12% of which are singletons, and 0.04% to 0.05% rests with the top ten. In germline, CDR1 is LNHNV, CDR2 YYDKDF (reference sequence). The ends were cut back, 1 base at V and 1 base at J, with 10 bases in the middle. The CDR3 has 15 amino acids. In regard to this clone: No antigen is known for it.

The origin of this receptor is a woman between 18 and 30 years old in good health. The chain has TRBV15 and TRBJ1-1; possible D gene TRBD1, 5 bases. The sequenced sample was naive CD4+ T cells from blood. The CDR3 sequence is CATSRVGVPNTEAFF. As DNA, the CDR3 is TGTGCCACCAGCAGAGTGGGGGTACCGAACACTGAAGCTTTCTTT.